This entry lists 21 T cell receptor beta chains sequenced from one sample in a study of cytomegalovirus exposure and HLA in healthy donors. Produced via immunoSEQ multiplex PCR; TCRdb's table is partial and in-frame only. This repertoire shows about 98,000 clones, roughly 90% found once; its top ten account for about 6.5%. Sequencing input: PBMCs. All receptors derive from a man between 18 and 35 years old in good health and CMV-seropositive.

This CDR3 is CASSLSHRSYEQYF. CDR3 bases: TGTGCCAGCAGTTTATCCCACAGGAGCTACGAGCAGTACTTC. The chain is built from TRBV27 and TRBJ2-7, with D perhaps TRBD1 (5 bases). Trimming pared 0 bases from V and 3 bases from J, leaving 9 bases between. The V gene's germline CDR1 is MNHEY and CDR2 SMNVEV (reference sequence). The CDR3 has 14 residues.

The chain has TRBV19 and TRBJ1-5; D is possibly TRBD1 (5 bases). Germline V gene lookup returns CDR1 LNHDA and CDR2 SQIVND (reference sequence). This CDR3 is built from 16 residues. With 6 bases removed from V and 6 bases from J, the gap between germline ends came to 21 bases. The CDR3 loop reads CASSITGGASAQPQHF. The CDR3 DNA reads as TGTGCCAGTAGCATAACCGGAGGGGCCTCTGCTCAGCCCCAGCATTTT.

The J gene is TRBJ2-5, the V gene TRBV6-7; 13 nucleotides align to TRBD2. TRBV6-7 is an open reading frame, and its role is uncertain. The length of the CDR3 is 16 residues. Trimming removed 6 bases from V and 2 bases from J; junction bases left unmatched: 6. The CDR3 here is CASRRLAGGPQETQYF. The CDR3, as DNA: TGTGCCAGCAGAAGACTAGCGGGAGGCCCACAAGAGACCCAGTACTTC.

The chain recombines TRBV6-5 with TRBJ2-5, with D maybe TRBD2 (6 bases). This CDR3 has 15 residues. Germline CDR1 is MNHEY and CDR2 is SVGAGI. V lost 0 bases and J 1 base, leaving 9 bases between the germline ends. CDR3 in amino acids: CASSYSLGGQETQYF. The CDR3 DNA reads as TGTGCCAGCAGTTACTCGCTGGGGGGCCAAGAGACCCAGTACTTC.

The rearrangement joins TRBV5-1 to TRBJ1-6; no definite D call. CDR1 and CDR2 from the germline V gene are SGHRS and YFSETQ. V was cut by 1 base and J by 5 bases, with 4 bases left in between. The CDR3 is 13 amino acids. CDR3 sequence (DNA): TGCGCCAGCAGCTTGCAGGATAATTCACCCCTCCACTTT. Residues: CASSLQDNSPLHF.

This chain connects TRBV29-1 to TRBJ2-5; 9 positions match TRBD1. The CDR3 length is 13 residues. Per germline, CDR1 SQVTM and CDR2 ANQGSEA. J lost 4 bases, V lost 4 bases, and 4 bases had no gene match. The DNA of the CDR3 is TGCAGCGTTGTTGACAGGGGGGGAGAGACCCAGTACTTC. Translated: CSVVDRGGETQYF.

The rearrangement links TRBV25-1 to TRBJ2-1, with unresolved D. The CDR3 sequence is 13 residues long. The V end lost 7 bases, the J end lost 7 bases, and 14 bases lay between the germline ends. Per germline, CDR1 MGHDK and CDR2 SYGVNS. Here the CDR3 DNA reads TGTGCCAGCACCTCCCCGAACAGTAATGAGCAGTTCTTC. Encoded protein: CASTSPNSNEQFF. Full variable domain (missing parts from reference TRBV25-1 and TRBJ2-1): EADIYQTPRYLVIGTGKKITLECSQTMGHDKMYWYQQDPGMELHLIHYSYGVNSTEKGDLSSESTVSRIRTEHFPLTLESARPSHTSQYLCASTSPNSNEQFFGPGTRLTVL.

Only one count was recorded for this clone. The CDR3 protein is CASSLGQGLNSNQPQHF. Here the CDR3 DNA reads TGTGCCAGCAGCTTAGGTCAGGGACTAAATAGCAATCAGCCCCAGCATTTT. The chain recombines TRBV7-9 with TRBJ1-5; a possible D gene is TRBD1 (5 bases). Germline CDR1 is SEHNR and CDR2 is FQNEAQ (reference sequence). There are 17 residues in the CDR3. V was clipped by 1 base and J by 0 bases, with 13 bases between them.

The chain uses TRBV7-9 and TRBJ2-7; TRBD1 aligns across 10 bases. V was pared by 7 bases and J by 4 bases, with 4 bases of the junction left unmatched. The CDR3 spans 13 residues. Per germline, CDR1 SEHNR and CDR2 FQNEAQ (reference sequence). The CDR3 DNA reads as TGTGCCAGCATCAGACAGGGGGCGTACGAGCAGTACTTC. Its translation: CASIRQGAYEQYF.

This chain connects TRBV7-3 to TRBJ1-2, with 7 bases lining up with TRBD1. Germline V CDR1 and CDR2: SGHTA, FQGTGA. This CDR3 has 15 residues. The trim removed 5 bases at V and 3 bases at J, leaving 9 bases unmatched. CDR3 region: CASSVTGAYDYGYTF. The CDR3 coding sequence is TGTGCCAGCAGCGTTACAGGGGCGTATGACTATGGCTACACCTTC.

The J gene is TRBJ2-2, the V gene TRBV7-3; a weak D match, TRBD1 (6 bases). The V gene's germline CDR1 is SGHTA and CDR2 FQGTGA. The CDR3 runs 14 residues. The V gene lost 4 bases and the J gene lost 8 bases, with 14 bases spanning the gap. The DNA of the CDR3 is TGTGCCAGCAGCTCCGGACAGATTTCGGGGGAGCTGTTTTTT. It codes for CASSSGQISGELFF.

The rearrangement uses TRBV7-8 and TRBJ2-3, with 8 positions matching TRBD1. The V gene end was trimmed by 1 base and the J gene end by 6 bases; junction bases not matched to a gene: 9. CDR3 size: 16 residues. Looked up from germline, CDR1 is SGHVS and CDR2 is FQNEAQ. The CDR3 DNA follows: TGTGCCAGCAGCTTAGTTGCAGGGGGCCTTTGGGATACGCAGTATTTT. Encoded protein: CASSLVAGGLWDTQYF.

The chain couples TRBV4-3 to TRBJ2-1, with TRBD2 as a possible D gene (6 bases). The CDR3 extends over 12 amino acids. Germline V gives CDR1 LGHNA, CDR2 YSLEER. Deletions cut 0 bases from V and 10 bases from J, with 7 bases between. The CDR3 sequence is CASSQDGGEQFF. The CDR3 nucleotides are TGCGCCAGCAGCCAAGATGGGGGGGAGCAGTTCTTC.

This chain uses TRBV28 with TRBJ2-1, with a tentative D call TRBD2 (5 bases). V lost 4 bases to trimming and J lost 1 base, with 11 bases between them. Germline V gene sequence: CDR1 MDHEN, CDR2 SYDVKM. This CDR3 contains 15 residues. This CDR3 reads CASSSQRQSYNEQFF. In DNA, the CDR3 is TGTGCCAGCAGTTCACAGCGGCAATCCTACAATGAGCAGTTCTTC.

The rearrangement uses TRBV19 and TRBJ2-7; TRBD1 might be the D (5 bases). Germline assignment: CDR1 LNHDA and CDR2 SQIVND (reference sequence). CDR3 size: 11 residues. The germline V and J ends were trimmed by 3 bases and 5 bases, with 5 bases remaining between them. The CDR3 nucleotides are TGTGCCAGTAGTATCAGGGACGAGCAGTACTTC. The encoded protein is CASSIRDEQYF.

The genes are TRBV7-3 and TRBJ2-1, with 12 bases matching TRBD2. Looked up from germline, CDR1 is SGHTA and CDR2 is FQGTGA. After removal of 2 bases from V and 5 bases from J, the junction contained 1 base not matched to a gene. The CDR3 extends over 15 amino acids. Here the CDR3 reads CASSLGLAGNNEQFF. For the CDR3, the DNA is TGTGCCAGCAGCTTAGGACTAGCGGGAAACAATGAGCAGTTCTTC.

The V call is TRBV5-1, the J call TRBJ1-4; 11 bases are a match to TRBD1. The CDR3 runs 15 residues. The germline gives CDR1 SGHRS, CDR2 YFSETQ. Unmatched junction bases numbered 2, after V lost 4 bases and J lost 3 bases. The CDR3, as DNA: TGCGCCAGCAGCGGACAGGGGGCAGCTAATGAAAAACTGTTTTTT. Protein sequence: CASSGQGAANEKLFF.

The V call is TRBV27, the J call TRBJ2-7; TRBD1 matches 10 bases. Germline CDR1 is MNHEY and CDR2 is SMNVEV (reference sequence). V lost 4 bases to trimming and J lost 7 bases; unmatched junction nucleotides: 10. The CDR3 extends over 15 amino acids. The CDR3 region is CASSSSDRGQWEQYF. In nucleotides, the CDR3 is TGTGCCAGCAGTTCCTCCGACAGGGGGCAATGGGAGCAGTACTTC.

J is TRBJ2-7 and V is TRBV27; possible D gene TRBD2, 5 bases. Trimming removed 4 bases from V and 2 bases from J, with 15 bases in between. The germline CDR1 and CDR2 sequences are MNHEY and SMNVEV (reference sequence). The CDR3 spans 15 residues. The CDR3 DNA follows: TGTGCCAGCAGTTCCCCGGGAACCTCCGCCTACGAGCAGTACTTC. Protein: CASSSPGTSAYEQYF.

This clone was recorded once. The gene calls are TRBV7-8 and TRBJ1-5; D remains unclear. CDR3 size: 16 residues. V lost 1 base and J lost 4, with 14 bases in between. Germline lookup yields CDR1 SGHVS and CDR2 FQNEAQ. CDR3 sequence: CASSLVRTNANQPQHF. The CDR3, as DNA: TGTGCCAGCAGCTTAGTTCGCACAAATGCAAATCAGCCCCAGCATTTT.

This clone occurred once. CDR3 nucleotide sequence: TGTGCCAGCAGTTTTTCTCACAGCCAAGAGACCCAGTACTTC. This sequence encodes CASSFSHSQETQYF. The rearrangement links TRBV27 to TRBJ2-5; D gene uncertain. Trimming left V 3 bases short and J 1 base short, with 9 bases between. In germline, CDR1 is MNHEY, CDR2 SMNVEV (reference sequence). This CDR3 is built from 14 residues.